The 9 T cell receptor beta chains given below trace back to one sample, sequenced in a study of beta chain features in type 1 diabetes. Whole-study results and caveats: Within each of all four CD4+ subsets, Type 1 diabetes patients had TCRB CDR3s that were moderately but significantly shorter.

Antigen specificity for these receptors is unknown. What was sequenced were expressed TCRB transcripts, since all of the isolated RNA had been reverse transcribed. Generated by immunoSEQ multiplex PCR, the TCRdb table keeps only in-frame clones and is missing some. The sample lists approximately 260,000 clones, around 22% occurring once. Sequencing was carried out using naive CD4+ T cells from blood. Receptors originate from a woman in her 30s with type 1 diabetes.

This clone has a handful of counts. V is TRBV9 and J is TRBJ1-1; D might be TRBD1 (6 bases). The CDR3 is 16 residues long. Germline CDR1 is SGDLS and CDR2 is YYNGEE. Deletions cut 3 bases from V and 6 bases from J, with 21 bases between. CDR3 bases: TGTGCCAGCAGCGGCGGAATAGGGTTGGGGGCTTCTGAAGCTTTCTTT. Protein: CASSGGIGLGASEAFF.

The chain uses TRBV7-9 and TRBJ2-1; TRBD2 matches 8 bases. Per germline, CDR1 SEHNR and CDR2 FQNEAQ (reference sequence). V lost 6 bases, J lost 8 bases, and 12 bases stayed unmatched. The CDR3 spans 15 residues. The CDR3 here is CASRITSGALYEQFF. Written as DNA, the CDR3 is TGTGCCAGCAGGATAACTAGCGGTGCCTTGTATGAGCAGTTCTTC.

This clone was detected only a few times. V is TRBV4-1 and J is TRBJ2-2; D is ambiguous. V was pared by 2 bases and J by 6 bases, with 13 bases between. The CDR3 is 15 amino acids. Germline CDR1 and CDR2: MGHRA and YSYEKL. This CDR3 is CASSQPKISPGELFF. Written as DNA, the CDR3 is TGCGCCAGCAGCCAACCCAAGATTAGCCCCGGGGAGCTGTTTTTT.

The rearrangement links TRBV5-1 to TRBJ1-3; 7 bases are shared with TRBD1. The V gene end was trimmed by 4 bases and the J gene end by 8 bases; junction bases not matched to a gene: 9. There are 14 residues in the CDR3. Germline lookup yields CDR1 SGHRS and CDR2 YFSETQ. The CDR3 is CASSDGQELDTIYF. The DNA of the CDR3 is TGCGCCAGCAGCGATGGACAGGAGCTCGACACCATATATTTT. Together with reference TRBV5-1 and TRBJ1-3, the CDR3 gives the full variable domain: KAGVTQTPRYLIKTRGQQVTLSCSPISGHRSVSWYQQTPGQGLQFLFEYFSETQRNKGNFPGRFSGRQFSNSRSEMNVSTLELGDSALYLCASSDGQELDTIYFGEGSWLTVV.

This clone showed up just a few times. The chain couples TRBV29-1 to TRBJ2-7; 12 nucleotides agree with TRBD2. Germline CDR1 SQVTM, CDR2 ANQGSEA. The CDR3 runs to 15 residues. The junction had 14 bases not matched to a gene; V was cut back by 7 bases and J by 7 bases. CDR3 protein: CSGGNLAGGLGEQYF. Here the CDR3 DNA reads TGCAGCGGGGGAAACCTAGCGGGAGGGCTTGGTGAGCAGTACTTC.

The V gene is TRBV6-1, the J gene TRBJ1-5; the match to TRBD1 covers 7 bases. The V gene's germline CDR1 is MNHNS and CDR2 SASEGT. The CDR3 contains 14 residues. The V and J ends lost 4 bases and 5 bases, in that order; junction bases with no gene match: 5. CDR3 protein: CASSGTTGDQPQHF. CDR3 nucleotide sequence: TGTGCCAGCAGTGGTACCACAGGGGATCAGCCCCAGCATTTT.

The V call is TRBV5-1, the J call TRBJ2-3, with TRBD2 matching over 11 bases. Trimming at V came to 0 bases and at J to 3 bases, leaving 12 bases not matched to a gene. This CDR3 has 19 residues. From germline, CDR1 is SGHRS and CDR2 YFSETQ. CDR3 nucleotide sequence: TGCGCCAGCAGCTTGGTTCTAGCGGGAGGCCACGTACGAACAGATACGCAGTATTTT. The encoded protein is CASSLVLAGGHVRTDTQYF.

In this sample, this clone turned up a few times. The chain recombines TRBV7-3 with TRBJ2-1, with TRBD2 identical over 12 bases. CDR3 length: 15 amino acids. Looked up from germline, CDR1 is SGHTA and CDR2 is FQGTGA. The V segment lost 2 bases and the J segment 10 bases; nucleotides outside the gene matches: 6. The CDR3: CASSLLAGGPREQFF. CDR3 sequence (DNA): TGTGCCAGCAGCTTACTAGCGGGAGGGCCTCGGGAGCAGTTCTTC.

The chain joins TRBV7-3 to TRBJ2-2; D is unclear. Germline assignment: CDR1 SGHTA and CDR2 FQGTGA. The V end lost 4 bases, the J end lost 6 bases, and 9 bases lay between the germline ends. The CDR3 has 13 amino acids. CDR3 residues: CASSSEASGELFF. The CDR3 nucleotides are TGTGCCAGCAGCTCTGAAGCGTCCGGGGAGCTGTTTTTT.